The 19 T cell receptor beta chains in this list originate from one sample, sequenced in a study of cytomegalovirus exposure and HLA in healthy donors (dated 2017 in TCRdb). Receptor libraries were prepared by the immunoSEQ multiplex PCR assay. TCRdb re-hosts the immuneACCESS table, in-frame sequences only. Its copies lack some clones; in the studies checked, an unresolved V gene accounts for under half of them, and the cause for the rest is not known. This sample gives around 180,000 clones in total; about 83% of them show up just once. The leading ten clones occupy approximately 1.5% of the sample. What was sequenced was PBMCs. Receptor source: a woman younger than 30 in good health and CMV-seronegative.

In the case of this clone: Other DNA sequences in this specimen translate into the identical CDR3. The chain joins TRBV18 to TRBJ1-1; the D gene is possibly TRBD1 (6 bases). The length of the CDR3 is 14 residues. Germline V gene data show CDR1 as KGHSH and CDR2 as LQKENI. Trimming removed 5 bases at V and 2 bases at J, with 12 bases between. The CDR3 sequence is CASSSQQGNTEAFF. The DNA for the CDR3 is TGTGCCAGCTCATCCCAACAGGGAAACACTGAAGCTTTCTTT. Full variable domain (outside the CDR3, taken from reference TRBV18 and TRBJ1-1): NAGVMQNPRHLVRRRGQEARLRCSPMKGHSHVYWYRQLPEEGLKFMVYLQKENIIDESGMPKERFSAEFPKEGPSILRIQQVVRGDSAAYFCASSSQQGNTEAFFGQGTRLTVV.

This chain uses TRBV6-6 with TRBJ1-5; a possible D gene is TRBD1 (6 bases). The V end lost 6 bases, the J end lost 5 bases, and 20 bases lay between the germline ends. CDR1 is MNHNY, CDR2 SVGAGI, per germline (reference sequence). CDR3 size: 16 residues. The CDR3 sequence: CASSRPREAGDQPQHF. The CDR3 DNA reads as TGTGCCAGCAGCCGTCCCCGTGAAGCAGGGGATCAGCCCCAGCATTTT.

This clone was found many times. V is TRBV11-1 and J is TRBJ2-7; a weak D match, TRBD1 (6 bases). This CDR3 is 15 amino acids long. CDR1 SGHAT and CDR2 FQDESV come from the germline V gene (reference sequence). The V end lost 5 bases, the J end lost 2 bases, and 16 bases lay between the germline ends. CDR3 in amino acids: CASSVGGRGPYEQYF. CDR3 nucleotide sequence: TGTGCCAGCAGCGTTGGAGGCAGGGGTCCCTACGAGCAGTACTTC.

The chain recombines TRBV27 with TRBJ2-1, with D unclear. Trimming shortened V by 5 bases and J by 2 bases, and 13 bases separated the two germline ends. This CDR3 region has 15 residues. Germline CDR1 is MNHEY and CDR2 is SMNVEV (reference sequence). The CDR3 loop is CASSPGVAPYNEQFF. For the CDR3, the DNA is TGTGCCAGCAGTCCAGGCGTCGCTCCCTACAATGAGCAGTTCTTC.

The table lists this clone with a few counts. The chain employs TRBV11-2 and TRBJ1-2, with D possibly being TRBD1 (6 bases). The germline V gene encodes CDR1 SGHAT and CDR2 FQNNGV. Trimming removed 1 base at V and 7 bases at J, with 16 bases between. The CDR3 is 15 amino acids. CDR3 nucleotides: TGTGCCAGCAGCTTAGTAGGCGGGGGGGCAGGTGGCTACACCTTC. Its protein product is CASSLVGGGAGGYTF.

This clone was found a few times. J is TRBJ2-1 and V is TRBV6-5, with no clear D. The CDR3 has 16 residues. With 0 bases removed from V and 14 bases from J, the gap between germline ends came to 23 bases. In germline, CDR1 is MNHEY, CDR2 SVGAGI. This chain's CDR3 is CASSYSKEVGQSWKFF. The CDR3, as DNA: TGTGCCAGCAGTTACTCTAAAGAGGTTGGTCAATCGTGGAAGTTCTTC.

The chain employs TRBV4-1 and TRBJ1-2; D remains ambiguous. CDR3 length equals 13 residues. Trimming removed 0 bases at V and 10 bases at J, with 12 bases between. CDR1 is MGHRA and CDR2 is YSYEKL in the germline V gene. The CDR3 here is CASSQDRGLSYTF. CDR3 bases: TGCGCCAGCAGCCAAGATCGAGGGCTTTCCTACACCTTC.

The chain uses TRBV6-1 and TRBJ2-5; 9 bases match TRBD1. The germline V gene encodes CDR1 MNHNS and CDR2 SASEGT. The CDR3 is 15 residues long. Trimming removed 3 bases from V and 4 bases from J; junction bases left unmatched: 6. CDR3 bases: TGTGCCAGCAGTGAGAACAGGGGGCTTGGAGAGACCCAGTACTTC. Translation gives CASSENRGLGETQYF.

The chain has TRBV4-2 and TRBJ1-5; a possible D gene is TRBD1 (6 bases). V shed 3 bases and J shed 5 bases, with 11 bases lying between them. CDR1 and CDR2 from the germline V gene are LGHNA and YNFKEQ. The CDR3 is 14 residues long. The CDR3 spells CASSQANRDQPQHF. CDR3 bases: TGTGCCAGCAGCCAGGCCAACAGGGATCAGCCCCAGCATTTT.

This clone was seen more than once but under ten times. The J gene is TRBJ2-4, the V gene TRBV30; D gene ambiguous. The CDR3 totals 14 residues. V dropped 1 base and J dropped 4 bases, with 11 bases sitting between them. The germline CDR1 and CDR2 sequences are GTSNPN and SVGIG (reference sequence). The DNA of the CDR3 is TGTGCCTGGAGTGCAGGATTTGCAAAAAACATTCAGTACTTC. Protein: CAWSAGFAKNIQYF.

V usage is TRBV5-1 and J usage is TRBJ1-1; TRBD1 matches 10 bases. Germline loops: CDR1 SGHRS, CDR2 YFSETQ. With V trimmed by 4 bases and J by 4 bases, 4 bases remained unmatched. CDR3 length: 14 residues. CDR3 sequence (DNA): TGCGCCAGCAGCGGGGGACAGGGGTCCACTGAAGCTTTCTTT. Protein product: CASSGGQGSTEAFF.

J is TRBJ1-1 and V is TRBV5-1, with D possibly being TRBD1 (5 bases). Germline V gene data show CDR1 as SGHRS and CDR2 as YFSETQ. The CDR3 is made up of 13 amino acids. The V gene lost 1 base and the J gene lost 3 bases, with 7 bases spanning the gap. The CDR3 protein is CASSLSRDTEAFF. The CDR3 DNA follows: TGCGCCAGCAGCTTGTCCAGGGACACTGAAGCTTTCTTT.

The CDR3 protein is CASLGQGASGNTIYF. The CDR3 bases are TGTGCCAGCCTCGGACAGGGGGCATCAGGAAACACCATATATTTT. The chain is built from TRBV6-5 and TRBJ1-3, with 11 nucleotides matching TRBD1. This CDR3 is 15 amino acids long. Unmatched junction bases numbered 7, after V lost 8 bases and J lost 4 bases. Germline lookup yields CDR1 MNHEY and CDR2 SVGAGI.

This chain uses TRBV18 with TRBJ1-1; 7 positions agree with TRBD1. J gave up 5 bases and V 2 bases, and 5 bases lay outside the gene matches. CDR1 is KGHSH, CDR2 LQKENI, per germline. CDR3 length equals 14 residues. The CDR3 is CASSPSRGETEAFF. The CDR3 nucleotides read TGTGCCAGCTCACCATCCAGGGGGGAGACTGAAGCTTTCTTT.

CDR3 coding DNA: TGTGCCAGCTCACCACCGGACAAGTGGAACTATGGCTACACCTTC. Protein product: CASSPPDKWNYGYTF. The rearrangement links TRBV18 to TRBJ1-2; D might be TRBD1 (5 bases). The germline V and J ends were trimmed by 0 bases and 2 bases, with 10 bases remaining between them. Germline V gene sequence: CDR1 KGHSH, CDR2 LQKENI. CDR3 size: 15 residues.

The V call is TRBV5-5, the J call TRBJ1-1; D is unresolved. Trimming stripped 3 bases from V and 2 bases from J, with 14 bases between. In germline, CDR1 is SGHKS, CDR2 YYEKEE (reference sequence). The CDR3 covers 15 residues. The CDR3 nucleotides read TGTGCCAGCAGCTCGGGAGGGTTTATAAACACTGAAGCTTTCTTT. Its protein is CASSSGGFINTEAFF.

V gene TRBV29-1 combines with J gene TRBJ2-3; 7 bases are shared with TRBD2. The J segment lost 2 bases and the V segment lost 4 bases, leaving 18 bases of the junction unmatched. CDR1 is SQVTM and CDR2 is ANQGSEA in the germline V gene. This CDR3 is 18 amino acids long. The CDR3 here is CSVVVGGGSLRITDTQYF. The CDR3 coding sequence is TGCAGCGTTGTCGTCGGGGGAGGGAGTCTACGAATCACAGATACGCAGTATTTT.

The chain joins TRBV27 to TRBJ2-2; 11 bases agree with TRBD2. From germline, CDR1 is MNHEY and CDR2 SMNVEV (reference sequence). Trimming took 4 bases from V and 4 from J; bases not matched to a gene: 8. The CDR3 sequence is 17 residues long. CDR3 region: CASSSHLTSGVTGELFF. The CDR3 DNA sequence: TGTGCCAGCAGTTCTCACCTGACTAGCGGGGTCACCGGGGAGCTGTTTTTT.

This CDR3 reads CASSSAKTALYGYTF. CDR3 nucleotide sequence: TGTGCCAGCAGCTCGGCCAAGACAGCCCTCTATGGCTACACCTTC. The V and J genes are TRBV5-4 and TRBJ1-2; weak D call: TRBD1 (5 bases). The germline V and J ends were trimmed by 3 bases and 4 bases, with 16 bases remaining between them. CDR1 is SGHNT and CDR2 is YYREEE in the germline V gene (reference sequence). The CDR3 consists of 15 residues.